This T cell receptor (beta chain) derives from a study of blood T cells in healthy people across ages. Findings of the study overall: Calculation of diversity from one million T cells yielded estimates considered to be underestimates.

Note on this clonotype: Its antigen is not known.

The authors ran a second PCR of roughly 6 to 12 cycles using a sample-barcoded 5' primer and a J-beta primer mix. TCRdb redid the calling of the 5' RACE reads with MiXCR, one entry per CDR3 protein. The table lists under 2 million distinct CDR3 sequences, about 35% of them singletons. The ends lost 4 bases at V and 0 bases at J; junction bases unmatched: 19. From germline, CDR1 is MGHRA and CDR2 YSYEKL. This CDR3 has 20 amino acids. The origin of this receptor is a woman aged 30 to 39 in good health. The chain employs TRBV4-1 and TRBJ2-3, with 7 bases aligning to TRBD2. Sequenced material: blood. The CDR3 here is CASSLNLGVSGRASTDTQYF. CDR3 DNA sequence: TGCGCCAGCAGCCTGAATCTCGGGGTTAGCGGGCGAGCTAGCACAGATACGCAGTATTTT.